This T cell receptor beta chain was obtained from a study of cytotoxic CD8 clonotypes in ibrutinib-treated CLL. Profiled with immunoSEQ multiplex PCR; TCRdb holds only in-frame clones, not every one. The sample includes some 140,000 clones, 85% to 95% of them seen just once. V was cut by 0 bases and J by 4 bases, with 13 bases left in between. Germline assignment: CDR1 MNHEY and CDR2 SVGAGI. The CDR3 has 15 amino acids. Study conclusions and caveats: Patients had baseline clonality above age-matched healthy donors, and this clonality moved with circulating CD8+ T-cell counts.

For this clone: No antigen is known for it.

The source was PBMCs, collected after 12 months of ibrutinib treatment. The chain uses TRBV6-5 and TRBJ2-7; D not certain. The clonotype was recovered from a human donor with chronic lymphocytic leukemia. CDR3 residues: CASSYSPGLGYEQYF. The CDR3 nucleotides read TGTGCCAGCAGTTACTCTCCCGGGTTAGGGTACGAGCAGTACTTC.